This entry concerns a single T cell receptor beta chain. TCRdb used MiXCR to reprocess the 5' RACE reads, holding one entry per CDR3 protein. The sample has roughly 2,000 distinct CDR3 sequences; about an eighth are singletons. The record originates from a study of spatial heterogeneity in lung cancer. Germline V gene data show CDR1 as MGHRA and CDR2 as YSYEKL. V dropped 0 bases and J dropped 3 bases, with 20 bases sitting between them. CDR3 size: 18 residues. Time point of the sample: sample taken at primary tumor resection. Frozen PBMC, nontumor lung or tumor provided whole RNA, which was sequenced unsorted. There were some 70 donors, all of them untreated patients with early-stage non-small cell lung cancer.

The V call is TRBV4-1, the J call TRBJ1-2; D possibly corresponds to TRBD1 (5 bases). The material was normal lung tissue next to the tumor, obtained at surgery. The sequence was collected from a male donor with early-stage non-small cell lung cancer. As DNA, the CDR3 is TGCGCCAGCAGCCAAGATGGGACGCTTGCACCCTGGCACTATGGCTACACCTTC. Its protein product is CASSQDGTLAPWHYGYTF.